The entry below gives a single TCR beta chain sequence along with its context. The data stem from a study of cytomegalovirus exposure and HLA in healthy donors. Germline assignment: CDR1 GTSNPN and CDR2 SVGIG (reference sequence). CDR3 length equals 13 residues. Trimming removed 3 bases at V and 8 bases at J, with 16 bases between. It was with 60 Vbeta and 13 Jbeta primers that the PCR ran. The protocol was immunoSEQ multiplex PCR, while the TCRdb copy is restricted to in-frame clones and leaves out a portion. Here the sample spans around 140,000 clones, around three quarters being singletons. The TCR originated in a woman aged 35 to 49 in good health and CMV-seropositive. V and J are TRBV30 and TRBJ1-2, with D possibly TRBD1 on 5 matching bases. Specimen: PBMCs. The CDR3 is CAWSPGGDGGYTF. DNA for the CDR3: TGTGCCTGGAGCCCCGGGGGGGACGGGGGCTACACCTTC.